This is a list of T cell receptor beta chains from one sample in a study of T-cell memory formation after mild COVID-19. TCRdb re-called the 5' RACE reads through MiXCR, storing one row per CDR3 protein. Here the sample spans approximately 250,000 distinct CDR3 sequences, roughly 17% being singletons. Sequences were obtained from PBMCs or a T cell subset sorted from them (not recorded which). The receptors derive from a man younger than 30 who had mild COVID-19 (a few samples of this study predate the infection). Cell type and time point are not known. The CDR3 runs from the conserved cysteine through the conserved F or W. The D gene is left open where the match is weak. Clone size is not always given. Where it is, it says once, few, many or a class for expanded clones.

v_gene	j_gene	abundance	d_gene	CDR3aa	CDR3nt
TRBV20-1	TRBJ1-1	.	.	CSAPDRRMTEAFF	TGCAGTGCCCCCGACAGGAGGATGACTGAAGCTTTCTTT
TRBV7-6	TRBJ2-3	few	.	CASSFNFGPTDTQYF	TGTGCCAGCAGCTTTAACTTTGGACCCACAGATACGCAGTATTTT
TRBV12-3/TRBV12-4	TRBJ2-3	.	.	CASSPQEARAQYF	TGTGCCAGCAGTCCTCAGGAGGCCAGGGCGCAGTATTTT
TRBV4-1	TRBJ1-3	few	.	CASSDPTGNTIYF	TGCGCCAGCAGCGACCCGACTGGAAACACCATATATTTT
TRBV7-2	TRBJ2-1	.	.	CASSPRSSSYNEQFF	TGTGCCAGCAGTCCCCGATCTTCCTCCTACAATGAGCAGTTCTTC
TRBV29-1	TRBJ2-1	few	TRBD2	CSVEGSGGVYNEQFF	TGCAGCGTTGAAGGGAGCGGGGGGGTCTACAATGAGCAGTTCTTC
TRBV27	TRBJ2-1	.	TRBD2	CASSYGASGGPYNEQFF	TGTGCCAGCAGTTACGGCGCTAGCGGGGGCCCCTACAATGAGCAGTTCTTC
TRBV4-3	TRBJ1-2	.	.	CASSQESGSFNYGYTF	TGCGCCAGCAGCCAAGAGTCAGGGTCCTTTAACTATGGCTACACCTTC
TRBV4-1	TRBJ1-2	.	.	CASSQPPLYGYTF	TGCGCCAGCAGCCAACCCCCGCTCTATGGCTACACCTTC
TRBV11-2	TRBJ1-2	.	.	CASSLDTRGSGYTF	TGTGCCAGCAGCTTAGATACCAGGGGCTCTGGCTACACCTTC
TRBV9	TRBJ2-3	.	TRBD2	CASSPPGGERDTQYF	TGTGCCAGCAGCCCCCCCGGGGGGGAAAGAGATACGCAGTATTTT
TRBV20-1	TRBJ1-3	.	.	CSASSSGGADTIYF	TGCAGTGCTAGTTCGTCCGGGGGCGCGGACACCATATATTTT
TRBV29-1	TRBJ1-1	many	.	CSVGLMNTEAFF	TGCAGCGTGGGACTGATGAACACTGAAGCTTTCTTT
TRBV5-5	TRBJ2-2	.	.	CASSLGIFTGELFF	TGTGCCAGCAGCCTCGGGATCTTCACCGGGGAGCTGTTTTTT
TRBV4-3	TRBJ1-1	.	.	CASSQAKMGTEALF	TGCGCCAGCAGCCAAGCCAAAATGGGAACTGAAGCTTTATTT
TRBV7-6	TRBJ2-7	many	.	CASSLALGDSYEQYF	TGTGCCAGCAGCTTAGCGCTTGGAGACTCCTACGAGCAGTACTTC
TRBV12-3/TRBV12-4	TRBJ2-5	few	.	CASCPFQETQYF	TGTGCCAGCTGTCCATTCCAAGAGACCCAGTACTTC
TRBV4-1	TRBJ2-7	few	TRBD1	CASRQGDSFNSYEQYF	TGCGCCAGCAGACAAGGGGACAGCTTCAACTCCTACGAGCAGTACTTC
TRBV5-6	TRBJ1-6	few	TRBD1	CASNSRTGTGFSPLHF	TGTGCCAGCAACTCCCGGACGGGGACAGGGTTTTCACCCCTCCACTTT
TRBV25-1	TRBJ2-6	.	.	CASSAAGSGANVLTF	TGTGCCAGCAGTGCGGCCGGATCTGGGGCCAACGTCCTGACTTTC
TRBV20-1	TRBJ2-7	.	.	CSASSGKGREQYF	TGCAGTGCTAGTTCGGGGAAAGGGCGCGAGCAGTACTTC
TRBV5-5	TRBJ1-2	.	.	CASTPALAYGYTF	TGTGCCAGCACACCGGCCCTGGCCTATGGCTACACCTTC
TRBV30	TRBJ2-4	.	TRBD1	CAWSSTGQALPLAKNIQYF	TGTGCCTGGAGCAGCACGGGACAGGCTCTTCCCTTAGCCAAAAACATTCAGTACTTC
TRBV7-9	TRBJ2-3	.	.	CASSPKGGISTDTQYF	TGTGCCAGCAGCCCCAAAGGGGGGATTAGCACAGATACGCAGTATTTT
TRBV7-9	TRBJ2-7	.	TRBD1	CASSHFGTGGLREQYF	TGTGCCAGCAGCCACTTCGGGACAGGGGGCCTAAGGGAGCAGTACTTC
TRBV9	TRBJ2-7	.	TRBD2	CASSVGASGGPSSYEQYF	TGTGCCAGCAGCGTAGGGGCTAGCGGGGGGCCCAGCTCCTACGAGCAGTACTTC
TRBV11-2	TRBJ1-1	many	.	CASTANTEAFF	TGTGCCAGCACAGCGAACACTGAAGCTTTCTTT
TRBV18	TRBJ2-3	.	.	CASSLQTGPFTDTQYF	TGTGCCAGCTCACTACAGACAGGCCCCTTCACAGATACGCAGTATTTT
TRBV7-6	TRBJ2-3	.	.	CASSLNDADTQYF	TGTGCCAGCAGCTTGAACGACGCAGATACGCAGTATTTT
TRBV14	TRBJ2-6	few	.	CASSQGTTNVLTF	TGTGCCAGCAGCCAGGGGACGACCAACGTCCTGACTTTC
TRBV11-2	TRBJ2-1	many	.	CASSPLGGRSFYEQFF	TGTGCCAGCAGCCCCTTGGGGGGCCGGAGCTTTTATGAGCAGTTCTTC
TRBV9	TRBJ2-5	.	TRBD2	CASSVETGTSGQETQYF	TGTGCCAGCAGCGTAGAAACCGGGACTAGCGGGCAAGAGACCCAGTACTTC
TRBV27	TRBJ1-5	few	.	CASRGYSNQPQHF	TGTGCCAGCAGGGGATATAGCAATCAGCCCCAGCATTTT
TRBV6-1	TRBJ2-3	.	.	CASRKQGPGDTQYF	TGTGCCAGCAGGAAACAGGGCCCTGGAGATACGCAGTATTTT
TRBV12-3/TRBV12-4	TRBJ2-5	few	.	CASSYSGGPETQYF	TGTGCCAGCAGCTATTCTGGGGGACCGGAGACCCAGTACTTC
TRBV4-3	TRBJ2-1	.	TRBD2	CASSQDPGGFMYEQFF	TGCGCCAGCAGCCAAGATCCGGGGGGGTTTATGTATGAGCAGTTCTTC
TRBV12-3/TRBV12-4	TRBJ1-1	few	.	CASSLGQSTEAFF	TGTGCCAGCAGTTTGGGCCAAAGCACTGAAGCTTTCTTT
TRBV6-1	TRBJ1-4	few	.	CASSEDGGSEKLFF	TGTGCCAGCAGTGAAGACGGGGGGTCGGAAAAACTGTTTTTT
TRBV30	TRBJ2-3	.	.	CAWSGSVGSSTDTQYF	TGTGCCTGGAGTGGGTCAGTGGGGTCTAGCACAGATACGCAGTATTTT
TRBV9	TRBJ2-3	.	.	CASNGGRDTQYF	TGTGCCAGCAACGGCGGTAGAGATACGCAGTATTTT
TRBV5-1	TRBJ2-5	few	TRBD2	CASSRGLAGRETQYF	TGCGCCAGCAGTAGGGGGCTAGCGGGGCGAGAGACCCAGTACTTC
TRBV27	TRBJ2-3	.	.	CASSPSFTDTQYF	TGTGCCAGCAGTCCCTCCTTCACAGATACGCAGTATTTT
TRBV4-1	TRBJ1-5	.	TRBD1	CASSHRGLDSNQPQHF	TGCGCCAGCAGCCACAGGGGGTTGGATAGCAATCAGCCCCAGCATTTT
TRBV5-1	TRBJ1-4	.	.	CASSFLGPNEKLFF	TGCGCCAGCAGCTTCCTCGGTCCTAATGAAAAACTGTTTTTT
TRBV12-3/TRBV12-4	TRBJ2-3	few	.	CASSFRDDTDTQYF	TGTGCCAGCAGTTTCCGGGACGACACAGATACGCAGTATTTT
TRBV4-2	TRBJ1-2	few	.	CASSQEGTRGRGYTF	TGTGCCAGCAGCCAAGAAGGGACAAGGGGGAGAGGCTACACCTTC
TRBV7-6	TRBJ1-5	few	TRBD1	CASSPGQGALNQPQHF	TGTGCCAGCAGCCCCGGCCAGGGGGCGCTTAATCAGCCCCAGCATTTT
TRBV7-9	TRBJ1-1	few	TRBD1	CASSAYRGRKTEAFF	TGTGCCAGCAGCGCATACAGGGGGCGTAAGACTGAAGCTTTCTTT
TRBV9	TRBJ1-6	.	TRBD1	CASSVDGRGHSPLHF	TGTGCCAGCAGCGTAGACGGCAGGGGGCATTCACCCCTCCACTTT
TRBV16	TRBJ1-5	.	.	CASSQGRGYQPQHF	TGTGCCAGCAGCCAAGGCAGAGGGTATCAGCCCCAGCATTTT
TRBV5-1	TRBJ1-6	few	TRBD1	CASSDRAGNSPLHF	TGCGCCAGCAGCGACAGGGCAGGGAATTCACCCCTCCACTTT
TRBV5-1	TRBJ1-6	many	.	CASSLPRVGSPLHF	TGCGCCAGCAGCTTGCCCAGGGTCGGATCACCCCTCCACTTT
TRBV7-6	TRBJ2-5	.	TRBD2	CASSLARGLVGRETQYF	TGTGCCAGCAGCTTAGCGCGGGGACTAGTGGGGAGGGAGACCCAGTACTTC
TRBV6-1	TRBJ2-7	once	.	CASRSGTDIYEQYF	TGTGCCAGCAGGTCCGGGACGGATATCTACGAGCAGTACTTC
TRBV4-3	TRBJ1-2	many	TRBD1	CASSQETGTAYGYTF	TGCGCCAGCAGCCAGGAGACTGGGACAGCCTATGGCTACACCTTC
TRBV6-5	TRBJ2-1	.	.	CASSYSNYNEQFF	TGTGCCAGCAGTTACTCGAACTACAATGAGCAGTTCTTC
TRBV6-2/TRBV6-3	TRBJ1-1	once	.	CASSPAGWDTEAFF	TGTGCCAGCAGTCCCGCCGGTTGGGACACTGAAGCTTTCTTT
TRBV6-2/TRBV6-3	TRBJ1-2	.	.	CASSYSAGSIYGYTF	TGTGCCAGCAGTTACTCGGCGGGGTCCATCTATGGCTACACCTTC
TRBV9	TRBJ1-1	few	.	CASSARQKETEAFF	TGTGCCAGCAGCGCCAGACAGAAAGAGACTGAAGCTTTCTTT